These T cell receptor beta chains were read from a single sample in a study of neurological immune-mediated disorders. TCRdb itself ran the 5' RACE reads through MiXCR, one entry per CDR3 protein. The table shows 35,000 to 50,000 distinct CDR3 sequences, with around 2.5% occurring only once. The source material was PBMCs. Every receptor here comes from a middle-aged man with multiple sclerosis. CDR3s include the opening cysteine and the closing phenylalanine or tryptophan. The D gene is left open where the match is weak. A row's size may be missing; if present it is once, few, many or a size class.

V gene	clone size	D gene	J gene	CDR3 protein	CDR3 DNA
TRBV12-3/TRBV12-4	many	-	TRBJ2-7	CASSGLTSSYEQYF	TGTGCCAGCAGTGGACTCACGAGCTCCTACGAGCAGTACTTC
TRBV5-1	many	TRBD1	TRBJ2-3	CASSPSPGGVADTQYF	TGCGCCAGCAGCCCAAGCCCAGGGGGCGTCGCAGATACGCAGTATTTT
TRBV7-2	many	-	TRBJ2-1	CASSFKGSAGEQFF	TGTGCCAGCAGCTTTAAAGGGTCGGCCGGCGAGCAGTTCTTC
TRBV4-3	many	-	TRBJ2-1	CASTISLGGHNEQFF	TGCGCCAGCACCATTTCCTTGGGGGGTCACAATGAGCAGTTCTTC
TRBV2	many	TRBD2	TRBJ2-3	CASSGHSGGAVDTQYF	TGTGCCAGCAGTGGCCACAGCGGGGGGGCTGTGGATACGCAGTATTTT
TRBV12-3/TRBV12-4	many	TRBD1	TRBJ1-5	CASRLSGGLYQPQHF	TGTGCCAGCAGGCTCTCAGGGGGACTATATCAGCCCCAGCATTTT
TRBV3-1	many	-	TRBJ1-5	CASSQEGVSNQPQHF	TGTGCCAGCAGCCAAGAAGGGGTTAGCAATCAGCCCCAGCATTTT
TRBV7-3	few	-	TRBJ2-7	CASSWRDGNYEQYF	TGTGCCAGCAGCTGGCGGGACGGAAATTACGAGCAGTACTTC
TRBV7-2	many	-	TRBJ2-7	CASSSYLGEQYF	TGTGCCAGCAGCTCATACCTAGGCGAGCAGTACTTC
TRBV20-1	many	-	TRBJ1-1	CSADEGEDTEAFF	TGCAGTGCGGACGAGGGGGAGGACACTGAAGCTTTCTTT
TRBV7-2	many	-	TRBJ2-7	CASSWEQVPRSEQYF	TGTGCCAGCAGCTGGGAACAGGTACCAAGGTCCGAGCAGTACTTC
TRBV3-1	many	-	TRBJ1-2	CASSQDTTGSNYGYTF	TGTGCCAGCAGCCAAGATACAACAGGCTCTAACTATGGCTACACCTTC
TRBV5-1	many	-	TRBJ2-7	CASSLVSDYEQYF	TGCGCCAGCAGCTTGGTATCAGACTACGAGCAGTACTTC
TRBV5-1	many	-	TRBJ2-7	CASSLAGNLDEQYF	TGCGCCAGCAGCTTGGCTGGAAACTTGGACGAGCAGTACTTC
TRBV20-1	many	-	TRBJ2-1	CSARGASSYNEQFF	TGCAGTGCTAGAGGGGCGAGCTCCTACAATGAGCAGTTCTTC
TRBV5-1	many	-	TRBJ2-5	CASSLGQQDGTQYF	TGCGCCAGCAGCTTGGGCCAGCAGGACGGGACCCAGTACTTC
TRBV20-1	many	-	TRBJ2-2	CSARVESRANTGELFF	TGCAGTGCTAGAGTTGAATCGAGGGCGAACACCGGGGAGCTGTTTTTT
TRBV28	many	TRBD1	TRBJ1-1	CASSPWPGQGLGNTEAFF	TGTGCCAGCAGTCCTTGGCCCGGACAGGGCTTAGGGAACACTGAAGCTTTCTTT
TRBV28	many	TRBD1	TRBJ1-5	CASSFGQAVNQPQHF	TGTGCCAGCAGTTTCGGACAGGCGGTCAATCAGCCCCAGCATTTT
TRBV11-3	many	-	TRBJ2-1	CASSFRGEQFF	TGTGCCAGCAGCTTTCGGGGTGAGCAGTTCTTC
TRBV12-3/TRBV12-4	many	-	TRBJ1-3	CASSLSGNTIYF	TGTGCCAGCAGTTTATCTGGAAACACCATATATTTT
TRBV2	many	-	TRBJ1-2	CASSEVGRVLLIRGYTF	TGTGCCAGCAGTGAAGTCGGCAGGGTTTTACTAATTCGTGGCTACACCTTC
TRBV7-8	many	TRBD1	TRBJ1-1	CASSFTGAVGDTEAFF	TGTGCCAGCAGCTTTACAGGGGCCGTGGGGGACACTGAAGCTTTCTTT
TRBV7-8	many	-	TRBJ2-5	CASSLGRSETQYF	TGTGCCAGCAGCTTAGGGAGGAGCGAGACCCAGTACTTC
TRBV20-1	-	-	TRBJ2-4	CSARSGNIQYF	TGCAGTGCTAGGAGCGGAAACATTCAGTACTTC